This entry concerns a single T cell receptor (beta chain). No cognate antigen has been identified for it. A read error may explain this, as a much larger clone is one base away. The data were produced on an Illumina HiSeq 2000. TCR beta chain libraries were generated through multiplex PCR amplification. The amplified TCR beta chain products were analyzed by high-throughput sequencing. TCRdb's own reprocessing of the public reads used fastp at Q25 and MiXCR and kept productive beta chains. Every distinct CDR3 protein forms one entry, paired with its most common genes and DNA. The sample yields about 20,000 distinct CDR3 sequences; roughly 43% were counted once. Under 25% of the sample rests with the top ten. The source of the sample is a study of breast tumors, draining lymph nodes, adjacent tissues (dated by TCRdb to about 2016). About the study as a whole: Breast cancer patients provided tumor, adjacent nontumor tissue and axillary lymph nodes, and the study compared the TCR beta repertoires across these three sources. The study was designed to assess the relationships and possible T-cell exchange between tumor, surrounding tissue and draining lymph node repertoires in human breast cancer.

As encoded in the germline V gene (reference sequence), CDR1 is MNHEY while CDR2 is SMNVEV. The CDR3 runs 15 residues from the cysteine to the phenylalanine. Only the CDR3 part of the read is kept: 45 bases, read in frame from the first base. General findings and caveats noted by the study authors: Tumor and nontumor tissue repertoires were significantly more similar in luminal-like than in basal-like breast cancer. The data were considered consistent with the idea that most tumor T cells come from the lymph node and then expand in tumor tissue. Tumor T-cell repertoires showed less diversity than lymph node repertoires and more diversity than nontumor tissue repertoires, and tumor T-cell repertoires showed preferential V and J gene usage. The conclusion that tumor T cells originate in lymph nodes was framed as consistent with a hypothesis rather than directly demonstrated.

The chain was built from TRBV27 and TRBJ2-1; 12 bases in the junction line up with TRBD2. The sequence derives from a female donor with breast cancer. Some clones in this sample may be carry-over from other donors' samples. Sequencing was performed on breast tumor tissue. The sequenced DNA: TGTGCCAGCAGTTCCCTAGCGGGAGGGTTGAATGGGCAGTTCTTC. It specifies CASSSLAGGLNGQFF.